The rows below give T cell receptor beta chains drawn from one sample of a study of cytomegalovirus exposure and HLA in healthy donors. Sequencing was performed with immunoSEQ multiplex PCR; in TCRdb, only in-frame clones are kept and a portion is missing. The table records 150,000 to 200,000 clones, about 80% of them present only once. Sequences were obtained from PBMCs. Source of these receptors: a man aged 30 to 39 in good health and CMV-seronegative. Each CDR3 is given with its conserved first and last residue. D genes are given only for firm matches. A row's size may be missing; if present it is once, few, many or a size class.

TRBV30	TRBD2	TRBJ2-7	once	TGTGCCCGGGGGGGTACGGCAGGAGACTCCTACGAGCAGTACTTC	CARGGTAGDSYEQYF
TRBV18	TRBD2	TRBJ2-1	few	TGTGCCAGCTCACCCGGGACTAGCGGGGTTGGTGAGCAGTTCTTC	CASSPGTSGVGEQFF
TRBV6-5	-	TRBJ1-2	-	TGTGCCAGCAGTTCGACAGCTAGCTATGGCTACACCTTC	CASSSTASYGYTF
TRBV7-9	-	TRBJ2-4	-	TGTGCCAGCACAGGGAGGAAAAACATTCAGTACTTC	CASTGRKNIQYF
TRBV4-2	TRBD2	TRBJ2-1	few	TGTGCCAGCAGCCAGGGGACTAGCGGGGTTAGCTCCTACAATGAGCAGTTCTTC	CASSQGTSGVSSYNEQFF
TRBV19	-	TRBJ1-4	-	TGTGCCAGTAGTATGGGGCAGGAGAAACTGTTTTTT	CASSMGQEKLFF
TRBV7-9	-	TRBJ1-1	-	TGTGCCAGCAGCTTAACAGCGAACACTGAAGCTTTCTTT	CASSLTANTEAFF
TRBV6-5	TRBD1	TRBJ1-1	-	TGTGCCAGCAGTATGGCGTTAGGGGGCATTGAAGCTTTCTTT	CASSMALGGIEAFF
TRBV29-1	-	TRBJ1-2	-	TGCAGCGCCGCGACAGATGGCTACACCTTC	CSAATDGYTF
TRBV6-1	TRBD2	TRBJ2-5	-	TGTGCCAGCAGTCAAGGTAGCGGGGGGCTTCAAGAGACCCAGTACTTC	CASSQGSGGLQETQYF
TRBV28	-	TRBJ2-1	-	TGTGCCAGCAGTTTATGGGCGGGCAATGAGCAGTTCTTC	CASSLWAGNEQFF
TRBV28	TRBD1	TRBJ1-3	-	TGTGCCAGCAGTTCCCCATGGACAGGGGGCATCCAAGCTGGAAACACCATATATTTT	CASSSPWTGGIQAGNTIYF
TRBV15	-	TRBJ1-4	-	TGTGCCACCAGCAGATCCAAAGACAGTTTATTCCTGTTTTTT	CATSRSKDSLFLFF
TRBV28	-	TRBJ2-2	once	TGTGCCAGCAGACGTACAGATACCGGGGAGCTGTTTTTT	CASRRTDTGELFF
TRBV5-1	TRBD1	TRBJ1-2	-	TGCGCCAGCAGCTTGGTGGGGACAGCGTATGGCTACACCTTC	CASSLVGTAYGYTF
TRBV27	TRBD2	TRBJ2-7	-	TGTGCCAGCAGTTGGTCTAGCGGGACCTACGAGCAGTACTTC	CASSWSSGTYEQYF
TRBV7-2	TRBD2	TRBJ2-1	-	TGTGCCAGCAGGCTAGGACTAGCTGGCGAGCAGTTCTTC	CASRLGLAGEQFF
TRBV15	TRBD1	TRBJ1-5	-	TGTGCCACCAGCAGAGGCGGGACAGGAGGAAATCAGCCCCAGCATTTT	CATSRGGTGGNQPQHF